The table lists the clone carrying this T cell receptor beta chain with a few counts. The target antigen is unknown. The data were taken from a study of naive and memory T cell subsets. Study-level findings and limits: No ground truth validated the naive and memory repertoire findings. Over 95% of naive TCR sequences appeared only once, unlike memory subsets. Naive repertoires, especially CD8, held a few larger clonotypes, possibly memory cells re-expressing CD45RA.

The germline V gene encodes CDR1 SGHDN and CDR2 FVKESK. The CDR3 totals 16 residues. Trimming took 3 bases from V and 5 from J, leaving 19 bases between them. Two oligonucleotides, mixed equimolar, formed the beta constant-region primer covering TRBC1 and TRBC2. Ligated cDNA was amplified by four rounds of PCR with nested alpha and beta constant-region primers and SP2. TCRdb itself ran the UMI-ligation and nested PCR reads through MiXCR, one entry per CDR3 protein. The repertoire includes around 100,000 distinct CDR3 sequences, approximately 14% of them detected once, and approximately 2.8% sits in the top ten.

The sequence came from a human donor in good health. The V and J genes are TRBV14 and TRBJ1-1, with D possibly TRBD1 on 5 matching bases. The sequenced sample was naive CD8+ T cells from blood. The CDR3, as DNA: TGTGCCAGCAGCCAGAACCCTACAGGAAGGGGAACTGAAGCTTTCTTT. This translates into CASSQNPTGRGTEAFF.